These 12 T cell receptor beta chains originate from one sample sequenced in a study of cytomegalovirus exposure and HLA in healthy donors. The PCR used 60 Vbeta and 13 Jbeta primers. This table comes from immunoSEQ multiplex PCR, and its TCRdb copy is limited to in-frame clones, with some not included. The sample carries around 98,000 clones, roughly two thirds recorded once. The sequenced material came from PBMCs. All receptors come from a man aged 45-65 years in good health and CMV-seronegative.

The V and J genes are TRBV6-6 and TRBJ1-1, with D possibly being TRBD1 (6 bases). Trimming removed 3 bases at V and 3 bases at J, with 8 bases between. Germline assignment: CDR1 MNHNY and CDR2 SVGAGI (reference sequence). This CDR3 contains 13 residues. CDR3 region: CASSYTGHTEAFF. DNA of the CDR3: TGTGCCAGCAGTTATACAGGGCACACTGAAGCTTTCTTT.

The chain is built from TRBV29-1 and TRBJ2-7; 14 bases align to TRBD2. The germline CDR1 and CDR2 sequences are SQVTM and ANQGSEA. The CDR3 contains 14 residues. The V and J ends lost 7 bases and 5 bases, in that order; junction bases with no gene match: 7. The CDR3 nucleotides read TGCAGCGGGGGACTAGCGGGAGTAGGGGACGAGCAGTACTTC. Its protein is CSGGLAGVGDEQYF.

The genes are TRBV5-1 and TRBJ2-7; TRBD1 matches at 11 bases. The germline V gene encodes CDR1 SGHRS and CDR2 YFSETQ. The ends lost 0 bases at V and 5 bases at J; junction bases unmatched: 1. This CDR3 spans 14 amino acids. CDR3: CASSLGTGGHEQYF. CDR3 bases: TGCGCCAGCAGCTTGGGGACAGGGGGCCACGAGCAGTACTTC.

V usage is TRBV29-1 and J usage is TRBJ2-7, with TRBD2 identical over 8 bases. The CDR3 runs to 16 residues. Trimming removed 1 base from V and 2 bases from J; junction bases left unmatched: 10. Germline CDR1 SQVTM, CDR2 ANQGSEA. The CDR3 loop reads CSVEVRAAGGPYEQYF. The CDR3 DNA is TGCAGCGTTGAAGTTCGGGCGGCGGGGGGACCCTACGAGCAGTACTTC.

The chain combines TRBV7-3 with TRBJ2-3; D is possibly TRBD2 (7 bases). Deletions cut 4 bases from V and 8 bases from J, with 22 bases between. Germline V gene data show CDR1 as SGHTA and CDR2 as FQGTGA. The length of the CDR3 is 16 residues. CDR3 sequence reads: CASSSTLGGPAGTQYF. The DNA of the CDR3 is TGTGCCAGCAGCTCGACCCTCGGGGGGCCCGCGGGTACGCAGTATTTT.

This sequence joins TRBV23-1 and TRBJ1-1, with D perhaps TRBD1 (5 bases). Being an ORF, TRBV23-1 has a function that is uncertain. The V end lost 1 base, the J end lost 3 bases, and 6 bases lay between the germline ends. CDR3 length: 13 residues. DNA for the CDR3: TGCGCCAGCAGTCAATGGGGGGACACTGAAGCTTTCTTT. It translates to CASSQWGDTEAFF.

The rearrangement uses TRBV28 and TRBJ2-3, with 7 positions matching TRBD1. The germline V gene has CDR1 MDHEN and CDR2 SYDVKM. This CDR3 spans 14 amino acids. V lost 4 bases, J lost 4 bases, and 5 bases stayed unmatched. CDR3 amino acids: CASSSGQPADTQYF. For the CDR3, the DNA is TGTGCCAGCAGTTCGGGACAGCCCGCAGATACGCAGTATTTT.

V usage is TRBV28 and J usage is TRBJ1-6; D ambiguous. The length of the CDR3 is 16 residues. V gave up 6 bases and J gave up 6 bases, with 18 bases separating them. The germline V gene has CDR1 MDHEN and CDR2 SYDVKM. CDR3 in DNA: TGTGCCAGCAGAGCTAACGTTCGGGGAACTAATTCACCCCTCCACTTT. Residues: CASRANVRGTNSPLHF.

The count of this clone is one. This chain connects TRBV18 to TRBJ1-1; D possibly corresponds to TRBD1 (6 bases). Germline-derived CDR1 and CDR2 are KGHSH and LQKENI. The CDR3 contains 13 residues. Trimming left V 6 bases short and J 1 base short, with 9 bases between. CDR3 sequence reads: CASSLGGNTEAFF. The CDR3 DNA reads TGTGCCAGCTCTCTAGGGGGGAACACTGAAGCTTTCTTT.

The chain has TRBV11-2 and TRBJ1-4; 9 positions agree with TRBD1. V shed 6 bases, J shed 8 bases, and the junction held 4 bases outside the gene matches. The CDR3 runs 13 residues. The germline V gene encodes CDR1 SGHAT and CDR2 FQNNGV. The CDR3 nucleotides read TGTGCCAGCAGAAGACAGGGGGTAGAAAAACTGTTTTTT. As protein: CASRRQGVEKLFF.

The rearrangement uses TRBV6-1 and TRBJ1-5; D not certain. CDR3 length equals 15 residues. Trimming cost V 11 bases and J 2 bases, with 19 bases left between them. Germline V gene sequence: CDR1 MNHNS, CDR2 SASEGT. This chain's CDR3 is CAALGEGVGNQPQHF. CDR3 nucleotide sequence: TGTGCCGCCCTCGGGGAAGGCGTCGGCAATCAGCCCCAGCATTTT.

This clone was seen a few times. This chain joins TRBV18 and TRBJ2-5; 7 bases map to TRBD1. The tail of the sequence fits TRBJ2-7 better, so the J call may be wrong. The CDR3 length is 15 residues. Germline V gene lookup returns CDR1 KGHSH and CDR2 LQKENI. CDR3 bases: TGTGCCAGCTCACAGAACAGGGGTATAGCCTACGAGCAGTACTTC. As protein: CASSQNRGIAYEQYF.